What follows are 11 T cell receptor beta chains derived from one specimen sequenced in a study of vaccination effects on CD4 cells after COVID-19. For these TCRs, the target antigens are not known. Measured with immunoSEQ multiplex PCR; TCRdb has only the in-frame clones, and not every one. The sample records 20,000 to 25,000 clones, less than 75% being singletons. Within the ViraFEST assay, antigen-specific CD4+ T cells underwent expansion with viral peptide pools prior to sequencing. Researchers isolated CD4+ T cells once about 11 days of culture had elapsed. The cohort was immunized with two doses of either the BNT162b2 or mRNA-1273 vaccine. The material sequenced was CD4+ T cells from PBMCs cultured with SARS-CoV-2 spike peptides, taken after COVID-19 vaccination. The receptors shown here come from a human donor who received a COVID-19 vaccine.

A few counts support this clone. The V call is TRBV25-1, the J call TRBJ2-3; D not resolved. Between the trimmed V and J ends, which lost 5 bases and 3 bases, there was a span of 12 bases. This CDR3 comprises 14 residues. Looked up from germline, CDR1 is MGHDK and CDR2 is SYGVNS. This CDR3 reads CASSPGGSTDTQYF. The DNA of the CDR3 is TGTGCCAGCAGTCCCGGCGGTAGTACAGATACGCAGTATTTT.

This sequence joins TRBV30 and TRBJ2-1; 10 bases align to TRBD1. Per the germline V gene, CDR1 is GTSNPN and CDR2 is SVGIG (reference sequence). The junction had 3 bases not matched to a gene; V was cut back by 8 bases and J by 5 bases. This CDR3 has 12 residues. The CDR3 spells CARTGGNNEQFF. CDR3 nucleotide sequence: TGTGCCCGGACAGGGGGGAACAATGAGCAGTTCTTC.

This chain connects TRBV9 to TRBJ1-4; 10 positions agree with TRBD1. Trimming took 1 base from V and 7 from J; bases not matched to a gene: 7. Germline CDR1 is SGDLS and CDR2 is YYNGEE. This CDR3 contains 16 residues. The CDR3 loop is CASSVSTGQGFEKLFF. In DNA, the CDR3 is TGTGCCAGCAGCGTATCGACGGGACAGGGGTTTGAAAAACTGTTTTTT.

This clone came up once. The rearrangement joins TRBV5-4 to TRBJ2-3; the match to TRBD2 covers 7 bases. The CDR3 is made up of 14 amino acids. Trimming removed 4 bases from V and 4 bases from J; junction bases left unmatched: 6. The germline V gene has CDR1 SGHNT and CDR2 YYREEE (reference sequence). CDR3 amino acids: CASSPRGGPDTQYF. The CDR3 region has the DNA TGTGCCAGCAGCCCACGGGGAGGGCCAGATACGCAGTATTTT.

The CDR3 bases are TGTGCCATCACCTCGGGGACTAGCGGTACAGATACGCAGTATTTT. Translated: CAITSGTSGTDTQYF. The chain couples TRBV10-3 to TRBJ2-3; TRBD2 agrees at 11 bases. V was pared by 7 bases and J by 3 bases, with 6 bases of the junction left unmatched. CDR1 and CDR2 (germline): ENHRY, SYGVKD. This CDR3 comprises 15 residues.

V gene TRBV10-3 combines with J gene TRBJ2-7; D remains ambiguous. This CDR3 spans 15 amino acids. Between the trimmed V and J ends, which lost 0 bases and 4 bases, there was a span of 13 bases. CDR1 is ENHRY, CDR2 SYGVKD, per germline. CDR3 bases: TGTGCCATCAGTGAGTCGAACCTACCTACGTACGAGCAGTACTTC. This gives the protein CAISESNLPTYEQYF.

The V and J genes are TRBV19 and TRBJ1-2; 7 bases align to TRBD1. Germline V CDR1 and CDR2: LNHDA, SQIVND (reference sequence). V lost 3 bases, J lost 5 bases, and 6 bases stayed unmatched. This CDR3 contains 14 residues. The chain's CDR3 is CASSIRQGGYGYTF. Here the CDR3 DNA reads TGTGCCAGTAGTATCCGACAGGGTGGGTATGGCTACACCTTC.

The V and J genes are TRBV19 and TRBJ1-2, with D possibly being TRBD1 (5 bases). The CDR3 totals 15 residues. The germline V and J ends were trimmed by 3 bases and 1 base, with 12 bases remaining between them. Looked up from germline, CDR1 is LNHDA and CDR2 is SQIVND (reference sequence). CDR3 sequence reads: CASSIRDAFNYGYTF. In DNA form, the CDR3 reads TGTGCCAGTAGTATTCGGGACGCCTTTAACTATGGCTACACCTTC.

The rearrangement uses TRBV4-1 and TRBJ2-3, with TRBD2 identical over 11 bases. The CDR3 runs to 16 residues. J gave up 2 bases and V 3 bases, and 4 bases lay outside the gene matches. Germline V gene sequence: CDR1 MGHRA, CDR2 YSYEKL. The CDR3 here is CASSHPGLAVTDTQYF. In nucleotides, the CDR3 is TGCGCCAGCAGCCACCCGGGACTAGCGGTCACAGATACGCAGTATTTT.

The V gene is TRBV4-2, the J gene TRBJ1-1; the D is unclear. V was trimmed by 2 bases and J by 3 bases, leaving 16 bases between them. Germline assignment: CDR1 LGHNA and CDR2 YNFKEQ. The CDR3 is 16 residues long. The CDR3 is CASSQPGPQFDTEAFF. The CDR3 nucleotides are TGTGCCAGCAGCCAACCCGGACCACAGTTCGACACTGAAGCTTTCTTT.

V usage is TRBV5-8 and J usage is TRBJ1-3; 7 bases are shared with TRBD1. This CDR3 spans 15 amino acids. J gave up 0 bases and V 0 bases, and 0 bases lay outside the gene matches. Germline CDR1 reads SGHTS; CDR2 reads YDEGEE. The CDR3 region has the DNA TGTGCCAGCAGCTTGGACAGGGGCTCTGGAAACACCATATATTTT. It encodes CASSLDRGSGNTIYF.